The present T cell receptor beta chain was sequenced within a study of technical replicates of blood from several donors. Sequencing used immunoSEQ multiplex PCR; TCRdb keeps in-frame clones, though not all of them. The sample holds just over 95,000 clones; 90% to 97% are singletons and the top ten take roughly 0.23%. CDR1 and CDR2 from the germline V gene are MNHEY and SVGAGI. V lost 8 bases, J lost 0 bases, and 12 bases lay in between. The CDR3 runs 14 residues. The chain is built from TRBV6-5 and TRBJ2-3, with a tentative D call TRBD2 (6 bases). This clonotype was obtained from a human donor in good health. The sequenced sample consisted of T cells isolated from PBMCs. The CDR3 protein is CASRIGTSTDTQYF. The CDR3 coding sequence is TGTGCCAGCCGCATAGGGACTAGCACAGATACGCAGTATTTT.